The clone carrying this T cell receptor (beta chain) was recorded only once. The antigen remains undetermined. This record comes from a study of T cell responses to AZD1222 COVID-19 vaccine. Repertoires were generated with immunoSEQ multiplex PCR, while TCRdb's copy carries only in-frame clones and drops some. The table includes more than 95,000 clones, 90% to 95% detected once. V lost 8 bases, J lost 2 bases, and 5 bases stayed unmatched. Per germline, CDR1 MNHEY and CDR2 SMNVEV (reference sequence). CDR3 length equals 14 residues. Findings and caveats of the study: It should be noted that donors were predominantly white British and more often female, and clonal diversity was possibly underestimated. Without day 14 samples, only post-peak T cell repertoires were studied.

The rearrangement uses TRBV27 and TRBJ2-1; TRBD1 matches at 8 bases. The origin of this receptor is an adult in good health. The source was peripheral blood, collected on day 0 of AZD1222 vaccination. As DNA, the CDR3 is TGTGCCAGCTCCGACAGGGGAACCTACAATGAGCAGTTCTTC. This translates into CASSDRGTYNEQFF.